Listed here are 17 T cell receptor beta chains from one sample, sequenced in a study of beta chain features in type 1 diabetes. Study-wide findings and caveats: Moderate yet significant TCRB CDR3 shortening was seen in Type 1 diabetes patients in all four CD4+ subsets.

Expressed TCRB transcripts were sequenced because the isolated RNA had all been reverse transcribed beforehand. Generated by immunoSEQ multiplex PCR, the TCRdb table keeps only in-frame clones and is missing some. The sample has about 710,000 clones, 11% to 15% seen once. These TCRs' antigens remain unknown. The source material was naive CD4+ T cells from blood. The receptor source for this set is a young man with type 1 diabetes.

The CDR3 is CAWSGVWGTQYF. CDR3 DNA: TGTGCCTGGAGTGGGGTCTGGGGGACCCAGTACTTC. The chain is built from TRBV30 and TRBJ2-5; D gene uncertain. Germline V gene data show CDR1 as GTSNPN and CDR2 as SVGIG (reference sequence). The CDR3 covers 12 residues. The ends were cut back, 1 base at V and 7 bases at J, with 10 bases in the middle.

This clone was observed a handful of times. The J gene is TRBJ1-4, the V gene TRBV30; D gene uncertain. This CDR3 has 14 residues. The germline V and J ends were trimmed by 0 bases and 4 bases, with 9 bases remaining between them. Looked up from germline, CDR1 is GTSNPN and CDR2 is SVGIG (reference sequence). DNA of the CDR3: TGTGCCTGGAGTGTGATGGTCAATAATGAAAAACTGTTTTTT. Protein sequence: CAWSVMVNNEKLFF.

This clone was observed a handful of times. The V and J genes are TRBV18 and TRBJ2-7, with D unresolved. CDR3 length equals 13 residues. The V gene's germline CDR1 is KGHSH and CDR2 LQKENI. Trimming left V 0 bases short and J 6 bases short, with 9 bases between. CDR3 DNA sequence: TGTGCCAGCTCACCACCGATGACGGGCGAGCAGTACTTC. It specifies CASSPPMTGEQYF. The full variable domain, in which reference TRBV18 and TRBJ2-7 provide the parts outside the CDR3, is NAGVMQNPRHLVRRRGQEARLRCSPMKGHSHVYWYRQLPEEGLKFMVYLQKENIIDESGMPKERFSAEFPKEGPSILRIQQVVRGDSAAYFCASSPPMTGEQYFGPGTRLTVT.

This clone was observed a handful of times. The rearrangement joins TRBV7-2 to TRBJ1-3; D possibly corresponds to TRBD1 (5 bases). Germline V gives CDR1 SGHTA, CDR2 FQGNSA. The V end was cut by 5 bases, the J end by 3 bases, with 11 bases between. This CDR3 is 14 amino acids long. CDR3 DNA sequence: TGTGCCAGCAGCCCCTGGGGGGTTGGAAACACCATATATTTT. As protein: CASSPWGVGNTIYF.

This clone was recorded only once. V is TRBV11-2 and J is TRBJ2-5; 7 bases line up with TRBD2. V was pared by 9 bases and J by 5 bases, with 15 bases of the junction left unmatched. This CDR3 contains 15 residues. Per the germline V gene, CDR1 is SGHAT and CDR2 is FQNNGV. CDR3 protein: CASQEASGPRETQYF. CDR3 nucleotide sequence: TGTGCCAGTCAAGAGGCTAGCGGCCCTCGGGAGACCCAGTACTTC.

A note on this clone: The CDR3 ends on some other residue instead of the conserved phenylalanine or tryptophan, so this is likely a read error. The DNA is omitted, as the CDR3 cannot be located on it reliably, and the CDR3 follows TCRdb's listing. This chain connects TRBV6-5 to TRBJ2-7; TRBD1 reflects the table's D call only, with no check against the DNA. In germline, CDR1 is MNHEY, CDR2 SVGAGI. A total of 13 residues make up the CDR3, ends included. CDR3 region: CASSQGVDSPKKI.

A word on this clone: The same CDR3 also results from other DNA sequences found in this sample. V and J are TRBV6-5 and TRBJ1-3, with TRBD1 as a possible D gene (5 bases). V was pared by 5 bases and J by 7 bases, with 9 bases between. CDR1 and CDR2 from the germline V gene are MNHEY and SVGAGI. The CDR3 runs to 12 residues. The CDR3 protein is CASSGSGNTIYF. CDR3 coding DNA: TGTGCCAGCAGTGGCTCAGGGAACACCATATATTTT.

This clone was seen only a few times. The gene calls are TRBV9 and TRBJ2-7; D remains unclear. V was clipped by 1 base and J by 2 bases, with 10 bases between them. Germline V gene lookup returns CDR1 SGDLS and CDR2 YYNGEE. The CDR3 runs 14 residues. CDR3 sequence reads: CASSVSPVTYEQYF. DNA of the CDR3: TGTGCCAGCAGCGTATCCCCGGTAACCTACGAGCAGTACTTC. The complete variable domain, with remaining parts taken from reference TRBV9 and TRBJ2-7, reads DSGVTQTPKHLITATGQRVTLRCSPRSGDLSVYWYQQSLDQGLQFLIQYYNGEERAKGNILERFSAQQFPDLHSELNLSSLELGDSALYFCASSVSPVTYEQYFGPGTRLTVT.

This clone was found a few times. V and J are TRBV5-1 and TRBJ1-4; D remains unclear. Germline values: CDR1 SGHRS, CDR2 YFSETQ. CDR3 length: 14 amino acids. With 1 base removed from V and 7 bases from J, the gap between germline ends came to 11 bases. CDR3 in amino acids: CASSLFGQREKLFF. The CDR3 bases are TGCGCCAGCAGCTTGTTCGGGCAGCGTGAAAAACTGTTTTTT.

The chain recombines TRBV18 with TRBJ1-1, with 12 bases identical to TRBD1. Germline V CDR1 and CDR2: KGHSH, LQKENI. The ends lost 0 bases at V and 6 bases at J; junction bases unmatched: 5. This CDR3 is 16 amino acids long. The DNA of the CDR3 is TGTGCCAGCTCACCACCGGGACAGGGGGCTGGCGCTGAAGCTTTCTTT. Translating gives CASSPPGQGAGAEAFF.

This clone was counted only a few times. The chain has TRBV6-1 and TRBJ2-2; D perhaps matches TRBD2 (5 bases). V was trimmed by 1 base and J by 4 bases, leaving 13 bases between them. CDR3 length: 16 residues. Germline V gene data show CDR1 as MNHNS and CDR2 as SASEGT. CDR3 sequence: CASSEGRRLGTGELFF. In nucleotides, the CDR3 is TGTGCCAGCAGTGAAGGGAGGAGACTGGGCACCGGGGAGCTGTTTTTT.

The chain joins TRBV30 to TRBJ2-5; 7 bases are a match to TRBD1. CDR3 length: 13 residues. Germline V gene data show CDR1 as GTSNPN and CDR2 as SVGIG (reference sequence). With V trimmed by 5 bases and J by 5 bases, 8 bases remained unmatched. CDR3 loop: CAWGQVDGETQYF. The CDR3 nucleotides are TGTGCCTGGGGACAGGTAGATGGGGAGACCCAGTACTTC.

This clone has only a few counts. V gene TRBV7-9 combines with J gene TRBJ2-7, with 8 bases aligning to TRBD2. This CDR3 has 14 amino acids. Losses at the gene ends were 5 bases for V and 0 bases for J; bases not matched to a gene: 3. CDR1 and CDR2 (germline): SEHNR, FQNEAQ (reference sequence). For the CDR3, the DNA is TGTGCCAGCAGCCGACTAGCGTTCTCCTACGAGCAGTACTTC. It encodes CASSRLAFSYEQYF.

Only a few counts were recorded for this clone. V gene TRBV11-2 combines with J gene TRBJ2-1, with TRBD2 matching over 7 bases. V gave up 5 bases and J gave up 0 bases; unmatched junction bases: 7. The CDR3 spans 16 residues. Germline V gene sequence: CDR1 SGHAT, CDR2 FQNNGV. This CDR3 is CASSSGTTSSYNEQFF. The CDR3, as DNA: TGTGCCAGCAGCAGTGGGACTACGAGCTCCTACAATGAGCAGTTCTTC.

The chain employs TRBV7-6 and TRBJ2-2, with 7 bases aligning to TRBD2. The V and J ends lost 3 bases and 4 bases, in that order; junction bases with no gene match: 5. The germline V gene encodes CDR1 SGHVS and CDR2 FNYEAQ. CDR3 length equals 15 residues. CDR3 sequence (DNA): TGTGCCAGCAGCTTTGGCGGGAGCCCCACCGGGGAGCTGTTTTTT. Translation: CASSFGGSPTGELFF.

This clone turned up a few times. The CDR3 here is CAWTLMSNEQFF. The CDR3 DNA reads as TGTGCCTGGACACTTATGAGCAATGAGCAGTTCTTC. The chain joins TRBV30 to TRBJ2-1, with no clear D. The CDR3 is 12 residues long. V dropped 4 bases and J dropped 6 bases, with 10 bases sitting between them. The germline V gene encodes CDR1 GTSNPN and CDR2 SVGIG (reference sequence).

Only a few counts were recorded for this clone. V gene TRBV4-1 combines with J gene TRBJ2-7; TRBD2 aligns across 8 bases. V was pared by 5 bases and J by 6 bases, with 9 bases of the junction left unmatched. This CDR3 comprises 14 residues. The V gene's germline CDR1 is MGHRA and CDR2 YSYEKL. In nucleotides, the CDR3 is TGCGCCAGCAGCGTAGCGGGACTCAGGGGCGAGCAGTACTTC. Its translation: CASSVAGLRGEQYF.